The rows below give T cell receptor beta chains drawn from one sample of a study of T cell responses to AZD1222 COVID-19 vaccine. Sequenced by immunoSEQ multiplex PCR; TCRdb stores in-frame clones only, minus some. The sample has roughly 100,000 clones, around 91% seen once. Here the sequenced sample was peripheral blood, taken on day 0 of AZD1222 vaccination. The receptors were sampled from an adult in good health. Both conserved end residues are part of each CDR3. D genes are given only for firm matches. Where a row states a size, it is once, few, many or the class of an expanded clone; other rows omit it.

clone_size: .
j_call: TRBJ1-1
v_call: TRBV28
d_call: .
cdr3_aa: CASSKTVNTEAFF
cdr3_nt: TGTGCCAGCAGTAAGACAGTGAACACTGAAGCTTTCTTT

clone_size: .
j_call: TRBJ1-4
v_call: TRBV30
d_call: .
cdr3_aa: CAWNGNEKLFF
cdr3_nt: TGTGCCTGGAACGGGAATGAAAAACTGTTTTTT

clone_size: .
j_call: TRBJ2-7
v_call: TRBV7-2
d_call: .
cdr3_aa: CASSRPSYEQYF
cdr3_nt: TGTGCCAGCAGCCGTCCCTCCTACGAGCAGTACTTC

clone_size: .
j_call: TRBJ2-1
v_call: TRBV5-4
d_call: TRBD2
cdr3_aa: CASSLGSGQGSYNEQFF
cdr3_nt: TGTGCCAGCAGCTTGGGTAGCGGGCAGGGTTCCTACAATGAGCAGTTCTTC

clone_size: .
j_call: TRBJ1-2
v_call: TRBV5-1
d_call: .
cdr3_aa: CASSLRPDGANYGYTF
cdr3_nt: TGCGCCAGCAGCTTGCGCCCGGACGGTGCTAACTATGGCTACACCTTC

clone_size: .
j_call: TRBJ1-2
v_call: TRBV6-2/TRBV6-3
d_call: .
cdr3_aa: CASSYSTYGYTF
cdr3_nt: TGTGCCAGCAGTTACTCGACTTATGGCTACACCTTC

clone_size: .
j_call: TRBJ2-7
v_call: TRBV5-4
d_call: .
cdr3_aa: CASSLPLRYEQYF
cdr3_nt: TGTGCCAGCAGCCTGCCCCTTCGGTACGAGCAGTACTTC

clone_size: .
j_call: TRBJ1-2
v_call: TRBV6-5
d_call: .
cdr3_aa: CASSYSARTYGYTF
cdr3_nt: TGTGCCAGCAGTTACTCCGCTCGGACCTATGGCTACACCTTC

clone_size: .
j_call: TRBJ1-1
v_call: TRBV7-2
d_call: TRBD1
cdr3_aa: CASSSGQGWTEAFF
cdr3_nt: TGTGCCAGCAGCAGCGGACAGGGTTGGACTGAAGCTTTCTTT

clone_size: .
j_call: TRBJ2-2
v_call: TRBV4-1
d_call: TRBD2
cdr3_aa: CASSRLAGPSNTGELFF
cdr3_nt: TGCGCCAGCAGCCGACTAGCGGGACCTTCGAACACCGGGGAGCTGTTTTTT

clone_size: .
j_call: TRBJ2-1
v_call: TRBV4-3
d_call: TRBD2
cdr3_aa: CASSLIAGEKGNEQFF
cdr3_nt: TGCGCCAGCAGCCTTATAGCGGGAGAGAAAGGCAATGAGCAGTTCTTC

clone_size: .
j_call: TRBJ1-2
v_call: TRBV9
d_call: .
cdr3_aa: CASSVGGAYGYTF
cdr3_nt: TGTGCCAGCAGCGTAGGAGGGGCCTATGGCTACACCTTC

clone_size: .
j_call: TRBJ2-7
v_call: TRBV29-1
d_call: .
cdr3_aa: CSVGGVYEQYF
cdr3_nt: TGCAGCGTTGGCGGAGTTTACGAGCAGTACTTC

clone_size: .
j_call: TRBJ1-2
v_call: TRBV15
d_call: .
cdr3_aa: CATSREVQAGYTF
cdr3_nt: TGTGCCACCAGCAGAGAAGTGCAGGCGGGCTACACCTTC

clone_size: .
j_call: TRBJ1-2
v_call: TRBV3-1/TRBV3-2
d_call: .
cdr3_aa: CASSPRGFYGYTF
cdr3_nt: TGTGCCAGCAGCCCCAGGGGTTTCTATGGCTACACCTTC

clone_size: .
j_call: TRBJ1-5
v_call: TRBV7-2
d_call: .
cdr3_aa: CASSPLRSNQPQHF
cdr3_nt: TGTGCCAGCAGCCCCCTCCGGAGCAATCAGCCCCAGCATTTT

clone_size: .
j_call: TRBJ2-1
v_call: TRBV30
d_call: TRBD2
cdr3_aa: CACALGGRVQQFF
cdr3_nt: TGTGCCTGCGCCCTGGGCGGGAGAGTGCAGCAGTTCTTC

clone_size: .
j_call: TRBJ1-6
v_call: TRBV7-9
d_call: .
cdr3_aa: CASSPERFNNSPLHF
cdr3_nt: TGTGCCAGCAGCCCCGAGAGGTTTAATAATTCACCCCTCCACTTT

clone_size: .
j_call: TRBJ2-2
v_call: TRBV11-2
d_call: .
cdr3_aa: CASSYKGLGELFF
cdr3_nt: TGTGCCAGCAGCTACAAAGGGCTAGGGGAGCTGTTTTTT

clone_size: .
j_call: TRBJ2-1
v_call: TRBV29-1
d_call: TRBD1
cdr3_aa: CSVDVGQGDEQFF
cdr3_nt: TGCAGCGTTGACGTCGGACAGGGTGACGAGCAGTTCTTC

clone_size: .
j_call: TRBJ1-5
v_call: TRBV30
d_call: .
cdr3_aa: CAWSGYSNQPQHF
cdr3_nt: TGTGCCTGGAGCGGTTATAGCAATCAGCCCCAGCATTTT

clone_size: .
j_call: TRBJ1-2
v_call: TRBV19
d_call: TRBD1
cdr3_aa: CASTETGPYGYTF
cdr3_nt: TGTGCCAGTACCGAGACAGGGCCCTATGGCTACACCTTC

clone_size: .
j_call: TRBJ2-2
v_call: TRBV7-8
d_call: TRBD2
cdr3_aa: CASSFKRDVNTGELFF
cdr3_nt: TGTGCCAGCAGCTTTAAGCGGGACGTGAACACCGGGGAGCTGTTTTTT

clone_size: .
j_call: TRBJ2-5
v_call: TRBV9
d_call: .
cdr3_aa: CASSASGEPQYF
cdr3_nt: TGTGCCAGCAGCGCTTCGGGGGAGCCCCAGTACTTC

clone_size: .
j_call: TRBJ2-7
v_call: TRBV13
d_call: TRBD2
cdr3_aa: CASSSGRGEQYF
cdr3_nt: TGTGCCAGCAGTAGCGGGAGGGGCGAGCAGTACTTC

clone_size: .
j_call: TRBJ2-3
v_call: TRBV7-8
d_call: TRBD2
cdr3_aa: CASTGGPSTDTQYF
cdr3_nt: TGTGCCAGCACGGGGGGGCCTAGCACAGATACGCAGTATTTT

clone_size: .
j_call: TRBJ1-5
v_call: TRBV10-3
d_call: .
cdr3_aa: CAISEGPSLGPQHF
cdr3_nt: TGTGCCATCAGTGAAGGACCGAGTTTAGGGCCCCAGCATTTT

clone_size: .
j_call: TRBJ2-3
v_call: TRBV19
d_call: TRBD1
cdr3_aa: CASSRGQERYRTDTQYF
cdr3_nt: TGTGCCAGTAGCCGGGGACAGGAACGATACCGCACAGATACGCAGTATTTT

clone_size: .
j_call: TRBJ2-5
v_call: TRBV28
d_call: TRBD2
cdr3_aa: CASNPARGGFAGETQYF
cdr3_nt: TGTGCCAGCAACCCCGCGAGGGGAGGGTTTGCCGGAGAGACCCAGTACTTC

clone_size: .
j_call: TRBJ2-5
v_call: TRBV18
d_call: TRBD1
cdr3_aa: CASSPGQGETQYF
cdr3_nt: TGTGCCAGCTCACCCGGACAGGGGGAGACCCAGTACTTC

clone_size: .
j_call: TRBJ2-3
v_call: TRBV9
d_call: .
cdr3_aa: CASSVEGGTGDTQYF
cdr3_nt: TGTGCCAGCAGCGTAGAAGGCGGGACTGGAGATACGCAGTATTTT

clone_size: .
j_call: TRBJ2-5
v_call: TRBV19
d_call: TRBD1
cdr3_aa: CASSSRTGIGQETQYF
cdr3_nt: TGTGCCAGTAGTTCAAGGACAGGGATCGGCCAAGAGACCCAGTACTTC

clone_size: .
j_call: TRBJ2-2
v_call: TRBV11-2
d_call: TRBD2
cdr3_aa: CASSKGLYTGELFF
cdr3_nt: TGTGCCAGCAGCAAGGGACTATACACCGGGGAGCTGTTTTTT

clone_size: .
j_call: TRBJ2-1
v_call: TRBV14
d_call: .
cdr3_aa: CASSQLSLGYEQFF
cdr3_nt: TGTGCCAGCAGCCAACTCTCCTTGGGGTATGAGCAGTTCTTC

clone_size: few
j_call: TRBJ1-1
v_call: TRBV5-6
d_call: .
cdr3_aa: CASSLGRTEAFF
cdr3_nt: TGTGCCAGCAGCTTGGGCCGAACTGAAGCTTTCTTT

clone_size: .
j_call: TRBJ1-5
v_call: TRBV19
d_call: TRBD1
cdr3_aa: CASSVTPGGDQPQHF
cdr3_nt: TGTGCCAGTAGCGTGACACCAGGGGGCGATCAGCCCCAGCATTTT

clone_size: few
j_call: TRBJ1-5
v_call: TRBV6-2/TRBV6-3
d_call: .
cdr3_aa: CASSTGIKPQHF
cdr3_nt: TGTGCCAGCAGTACGGGGATTAAGCCCCAGCATTTT

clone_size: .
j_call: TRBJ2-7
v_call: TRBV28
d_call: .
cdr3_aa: CASSFPRGDEQYF
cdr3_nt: TGTGCCAGCAGTTTTCCCAGGGGGGACGAGCAGTACTTC

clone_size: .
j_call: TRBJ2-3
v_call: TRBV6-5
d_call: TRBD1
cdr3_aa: CASRKTGVPDTQYF
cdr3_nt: TGTGCCAGCAGAAAGACAGGGGTACCAGATACGCAGTATTTT

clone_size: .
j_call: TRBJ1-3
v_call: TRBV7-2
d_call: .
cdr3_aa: CASSLGGVGNTIYF
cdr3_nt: TGTGCCAGCAGCTTAGGTGGGGTTGGAAACACCATATATTTT

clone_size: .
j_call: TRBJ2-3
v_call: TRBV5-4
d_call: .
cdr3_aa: CASSEGDFTDTQYF
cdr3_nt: TGTGCCAGCAGCGAGGGGGACTTCACAGATACGCAGTATTTT

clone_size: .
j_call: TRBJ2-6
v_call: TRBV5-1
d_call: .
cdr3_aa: CASADGANVLTF
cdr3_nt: TGCGCCAGTGCTGATGGGGCCAACGTCCTGACTTTC

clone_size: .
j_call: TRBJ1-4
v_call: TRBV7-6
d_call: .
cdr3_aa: CASSLDPTTNEKLFF
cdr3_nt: TGTGCCAGCAGCTTAGATCCCACAACTAATGAAAAACTGTTTTTT

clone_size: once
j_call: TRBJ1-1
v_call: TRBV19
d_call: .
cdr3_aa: CASSIASGLSTEAFF
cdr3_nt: TGTGCCAGTAGTATAGCGTCAGGTCTGAGCACTGAAGCTTTCTTT